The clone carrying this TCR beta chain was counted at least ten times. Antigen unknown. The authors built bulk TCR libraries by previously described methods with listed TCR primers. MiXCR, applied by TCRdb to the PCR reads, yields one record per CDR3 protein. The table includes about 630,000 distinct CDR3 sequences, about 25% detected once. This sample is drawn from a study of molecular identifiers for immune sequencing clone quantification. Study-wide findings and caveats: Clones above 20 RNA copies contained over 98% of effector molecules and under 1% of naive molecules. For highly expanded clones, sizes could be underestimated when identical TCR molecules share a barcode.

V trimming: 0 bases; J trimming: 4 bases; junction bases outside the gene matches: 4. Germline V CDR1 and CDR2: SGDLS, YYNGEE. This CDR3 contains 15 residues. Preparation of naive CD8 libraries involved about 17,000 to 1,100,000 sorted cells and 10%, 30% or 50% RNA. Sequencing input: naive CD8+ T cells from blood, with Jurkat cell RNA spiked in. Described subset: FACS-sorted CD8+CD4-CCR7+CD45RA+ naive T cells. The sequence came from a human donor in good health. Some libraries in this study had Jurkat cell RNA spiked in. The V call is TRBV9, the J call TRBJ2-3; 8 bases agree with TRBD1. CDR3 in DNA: TGTGCCAGCAGCGTAGAGGACAGGGCGGCAGATACGCAGTATTTT. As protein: CASSVEDRAADTQYF.